The T cell receptor (beta chain) under discussion was sequenced for a study of control samples from healthy donors and cancer patients (dated by TCRdb to about 2020). For this clone: Its antigen target is currently unknown. Per-nucleotide qualities are absent, and no much larger clonotype sits a single base away.

V trim: 1 base; J trim: 2 bases; unmatched bases: 4. As encoded in the germline V gene, CDR1 is LGHNA while CDR2 is YNFKEQ. Its CDR3 holds 16 amino acids, cysteine through phenylalanine. The entry retains the CDR3 DNA only, 48 bases that are in frame from base 1. The library was generated by the immunoSEQ multiplex PCR assay. Not all clones reach the TCRdb copy of this immuneACCESS table, which keeps in-frame sequences only. Checked studies attribute under half of the gap to unresolved V genes and leave the rest unexplained. Present in this sample are some 210,000 clones, around 93% of which were seen just once. The ten largest account for around 1.9% of the sample.

The chain was built from TRBV4-2 and TRBJ2-3; 9 bases in between match TRBD2. Input material: blood. The sequence was collected from a man between 25 and 39 years old in good health. The CDR3 protein sequence reads: CASSQAVAGATDTQYF. The nucleotide sequence is given as TGTGCCAGCAGCCAAGCCGTAGCGGGGGCCACAGATACGCAGTATTTT.